This record covers a single T cell receptor (beta chain). These data belong to a study of blood T cell repertoires in COVID-19. As originally analysed: Estimation of nucleated cell counts relied on the amplification of reference gene primers. Measured with immunoSEQ multiplex PCR; TCRdb has only the in-frame clones, and not every one. The DNA was the basis for D and trimming; V, J and clone size are from that table. The sample lists 100,000 or so clones, about four fifths occurring once. V dropped 7 bases and J dropped 1 base, with 14 bases sitting between them. The germline gives CDR1 SNHLY, CDR2 FYNNEI. The CDR3 is made up of 14 amino acids.

The sequencing sample was made of peripheral blood. V is TRBV2 and J is TRBJ2-7; D is possibly TRBD2 (5 bases). This sequence was found in a woman between 65 and 79 years old with acute or convalescent COVID-19. Here the CDR3 DNA reads TGTGCCAGCACCGAGGAGGACCAGTCCTACGAGCAGTACTTC. This gives the protein CASTEEDQSYEQYF.